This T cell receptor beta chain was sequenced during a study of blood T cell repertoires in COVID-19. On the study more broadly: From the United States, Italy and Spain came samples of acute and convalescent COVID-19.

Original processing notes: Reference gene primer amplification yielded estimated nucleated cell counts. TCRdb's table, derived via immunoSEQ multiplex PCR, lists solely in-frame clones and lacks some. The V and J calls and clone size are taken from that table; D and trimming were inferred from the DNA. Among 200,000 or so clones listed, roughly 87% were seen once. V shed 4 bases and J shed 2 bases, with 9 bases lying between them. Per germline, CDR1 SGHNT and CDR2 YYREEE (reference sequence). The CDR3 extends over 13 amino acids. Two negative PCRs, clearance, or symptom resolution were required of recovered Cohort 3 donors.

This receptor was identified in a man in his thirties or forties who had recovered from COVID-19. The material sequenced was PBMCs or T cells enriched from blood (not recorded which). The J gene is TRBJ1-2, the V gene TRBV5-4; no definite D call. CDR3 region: CASSPDGNYGYTF. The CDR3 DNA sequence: TGTGCCAGCAGCCCCGACGGGAACTATGGCTACACCTTC.